The present T cell receptor beta chain was sequenced within a study of CD8 T cells in Susac syndrome (dated by TCRdb to the late 2010s). Turning to the overall study: Among the Susac syndrome patients who were sequenced, clinically active disease was present in over 5 and clinical remission was observed in roughly 8. At blood withdrawal, Susac syndrome patients were therapy-naive, treated with corticosteroids (with IVIg additionally given to some), or treated with IVIg alone. The study used repertoire sequencing to test whether antigen drove CD8+ T cell activation and differentiation in Susac syndrome. Clonality of the CD8+ T cell repertoire was compared between over 10 healthy donors, approximately 14 Susac syndrome patients and some 15 multiple sclerosis patients. The study at large found these results: Clonal expansion was observed in Susac syndrome CD8+ repertoires, with the highest expansion in CD8+ TEMRA cells and greater expansion in clinically active than in remitting patients. Around 15 and five Susac-specific public clones were found in the total CD8+ and CD8+ TEMRA repertoires, respectively. The TCR sequencing and HLA analysis was acknowledged to have included a relatively small number of individuals.

Turning to this clonotype: No antigen is known for it. There are no base qualities to consult, and no much larger clone falls within one base.

V is cut by 2 bases and J by 6 bases, and the space between the germline ends is 10 bases. The CDR3 spans 13 residues, from the cysteine through the phenylalanine. Only CDR3 DNA is held: 39 bases, read in frame from base 1. RNA was extracted using the RNeasy kit, and about 0.45 to 1 ug of the RNA was reverse transcribed with random hexamers. The immunoSEQ multiplex PCR assay, covering 54 Vbeta and 13 Jbeta segments, was used to amplify TCR beta CDR3 regions. PCR amplification bias was corrected by using a synthetic template baseline for primer optimization and computational correction. Regarding the original processing steps: Reads were annotated to V, D and J genes per IMGT and analyzed with immunoSEQ Analyzer, keeping only productive sequences. Clonality was calculated as one minus the Shannon entropy normalized by log2 of the number of productive unique sequences. Public and private clones were assessed among the 100 most prevalent clones of each patient and control. Clones were defined as Susac-specific when absent from the healthy and MS cohorts, from 1,000 to 1,100 published viral clones and from other ImmuneACCESS disease sequences. The public reads were quality trimmed at Q25 with fastp and then assembled into clones with MiXCR by TCRdb, keeping productive beta chains. Rows with one shared CDR3 protein collapse into an entry with the most common genes and DNA. TCRdb, not the authors, supplied the V and J calls. In this sample the table shows about 100,000 distinct CDR3 sequences, approximately 95% of which occur a single time. Of the sample, 0.3% is held by the ten largest clones.

Peripheral blood CD8+ and CD4+ T cells from healthy donors, Susac syndrome patients and multiple sclerosis patients were profiled by high-throughput TCR beta sequencing. Recently defined diagnostic criteria for definite or probable disease were met by the Susac syndrome patients. Bulk CD8+ and CD4+ T cells were purified by magnetic negative isolation, while CD8+ TEMRA cells were enriched using FACS. Blood was drawn into EDTA tubes, processed within 24 hours, and PBMCs were isolated by density gradient centrifugation. PBMCs intended for TCR sequencing were frozen in liquid nitrogen and were later thawed in a 37 degrees C water bath. A purity of at least 90% was achieved for sorted or isolated CD4+, CD8+ and CD8+ TEMRA cells.

The rearrangement joined TRBV23-1 to TRBJ1-2; the D gene lacks a confident call. TRBV23-1 is placed among ORFs of uncertain function. Sequenced input: CD8+ T cells from PBMCs. The receptor was isolated from a human donor with Susac syndrome. The CDR3 protein: CASSQSVRDGYTF. The DNA sequence is given as TGCGCCAGCAGTCAAAGCGTTCGCGATGGCTACACCTTC.